The 6 T cell receptor beta chains presented below share a single source sample, sequenced in a study of cytomegalovirus exposure and HLA in healthy donors. PCR used 60 Vbeta primers and 13 Jbeta primers. Only in-frame clones appear in the TCRdb table, and some are missing; sequencing was by immunoSEQ multiplex PCR. The data show approximately 80,000 clones, 72% seen once. The material sequenced was PBMCs. The receptors were gathered from a woman in her thirties or forties in good health and CMV-seropositive.

The V and J genes are TRBV21-1 and TRBJ1-2; the table's D call, TRBD1, has no DNA check behind it. TRBV21-1 is annotated as a pseudogene. The CDR3 is 14 amino acids. The CDR3 DNA reads TGTGCCAGCAGCAAAGTCCAGGGGGAATATGGCTACACCTTC. Its protein is CASSKVQGEYGYTF.

CDR3 coding DNA: TGTGCCAGCAGCAAAACGGTCCCTCCTATAGCCAAAAACATTCAGTACTTC. It yields the protein CASSKTVPPIAKNIQYF. The genes are TRBV21-1 and TRBJ2-4; TRBD2 is the table's D call, not checked against the DNA. TRBV21-1 is described as a pseudogene. This CDR3 is built from 17 residues.

The gene calls are TRBV6-6 and TRBJ2-7, with 9 bases identical to TRBD1. Germline CDR1 and CDR2: MNHNY and SVGAGI (reference sequence). The CDR3 totals 15 residues. Trimming removed 0 bases from V and 2 bases from J; junction bases left unmatched: 2. CDR3 DNA: TGTGCCAGCAGTTACTCGGGACAGGGCACCTACGAGCAGTACTTC. Protein sequence: CASSYSGQGTYEQYF.

This clone has just a few counts. This sequence joins TRBV28 and TRBJ2-5; 7 nucleotides agree with TRBD2. The germline V gene encodes CDR1 MDHEN and CDR2 SYDVKM. V was clipped by 6 bases and J by 5 bases; unmatched bases: 9. The CDR3 is 14 amino acids. The DNA for the CDR3 is TGTGCCAGCAGATTGGGGGGGAGGATTGAGACCCAGTACTTC. This sequence encodes CASRLGGRIETQYF.

The V gene is TRBV5-1, the J gene TRBJ2-2; TRBD1 is a possible D gene (5 bases). This CDR3 spans 16 amino acids. Germline CDR1 reads SGHRS; CDR2 reads YFSETQ. Trimming pared 0 bases from V and 0 bases from J, leaving 9 bases between. The CDR3 nucleotides read TGCGCCAGCAGCTTGGTAGGGGCCGCGAACACCGGGGAGCTGTTTTTT. Translation: CASSLVGAANTGELFF.

V and J are TRBV10-1 and TRBJ2-5; 8 bases agree with TRBD1. Germline V lookup: CDR1 WNHNN, CDR2 SYGVQD (reference sequence). V trimming: 2 bases; J trimming: 5 bases; junction bases outside the gene matches: 7. The CDR3 contains 15 residues. The CDR3 DNA is TGCGCCAGCAGTGAGCAGGGGGCGCCGGGGGAGACCCAGTACTTC. It specifies CASSEQGAPGETQYF.